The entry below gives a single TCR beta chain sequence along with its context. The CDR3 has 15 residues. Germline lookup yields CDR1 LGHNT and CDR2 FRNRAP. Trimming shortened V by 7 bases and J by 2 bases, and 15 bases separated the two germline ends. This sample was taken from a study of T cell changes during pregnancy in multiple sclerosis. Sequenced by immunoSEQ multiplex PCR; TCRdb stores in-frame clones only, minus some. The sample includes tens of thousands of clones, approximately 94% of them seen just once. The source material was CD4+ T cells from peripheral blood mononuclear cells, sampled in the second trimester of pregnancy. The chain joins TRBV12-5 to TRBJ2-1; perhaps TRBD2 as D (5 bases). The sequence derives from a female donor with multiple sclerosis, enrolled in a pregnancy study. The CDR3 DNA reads TGTGCTAGTGCCCTTGAGGGCCTGCCCTACAATGAGCAGTTCTTC. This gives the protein CASALEGLPYNEQFF.